These 6 T cell receptor beta chains were all obtained from the same sample, sequenced in a study of cytomegalovirus exposure and HLA in healthy donors. The PCR ran on 60 Vbeta and 13 Jbeta primers. TCRdb's copy holds only in-frame clones and misses some; the assay was immunoSEQ multiplex PCR. This listing includes 55,000 to 80,000 clones. Source material: PBMCs. Receptors originate from a man aged 35 to 55 in good health and CMV-seronegative.

To note about this clone: One end of the junction varies from germline; a read error may be responsible. The chain recombines TRBV12-5 with TRBJ2-1; D uncertain. The CDR3 consists of 13 residues. The germline CDR1 and CDR2 sequences are LGHNT and FRNRAP. This CDR3 reads CASGLSSPLPPVF. The CDR3 DNA is TGTGCTAGTGGTTTGTCCTCTCCCCTCCCACCGGTCTTC.

The chain couples TRBV15 to TRBJ2-3; TRBD1 might be the D (5 bases). V was pared by 0 bases and J by 3 bases, with 10 bases between. CDR1 LNHNV and CDR2 YYDKDF come from the germline V gene (reference sequence). The CDR3 extends over 15 amino acids. CDR3 protein: CATSRDRGRTDTQYF. CDR3 coding DNA: TGTGCCACCAGCAGAGATAGGGGTAGGACAGATACGCAGTATTTT.

The chain employs TRBV9 and TRBJ1-2; TRBD1 might be the D (5 bases). Trimming removed 2 bases from V and 4 bases from J, with 12 bases in between. Germline CDR1 and CDR2: SGDLS and YYNGEE. The CDR3 is 14 residues long. The CDR3 region has the DNA TGTGCCAGCAGCGTCGAGGACAAATTCTATGGCTACACCTTC. Its translation is CASSVEDKFYGYTF.

V and J are TRBV4-1 and TRBJ1-4; D is perhaps TRBD1 (5 bases). Germline CDR1 reads MGHRA; CDR2 reads YSYEKL. V shed 4 bases and J shed 7 bases, with 16 bases lying between them. The CDR3 sequence is 15 residues long. The CDR3 spells CASSPMGLKTEKLFF. The CDR3 nucleotides read TGCGCCAGCAGCCCAATGGGACTGAAGACTGAAAAACTGTTTTTT.

The CDR3 nucleotides read TGTGCCACCAGCAGAGATCGGGAACAGCTGAACACTGAAGCTTTCTTT. Encoded protein: CATSRDREQLNTEAFF. This chain uses TRBV15 with TRBJ1-1; D remains unclear. This CDR3 is 16 amino acids long. V lost 0 bases, J lost 0 bases, and 11 bases lay in between. Germline values: CDR1 LNHNV, CDR2 YYDKDF (reference sequence).

V gene TRBV27 combines with J gene TRBJ2-1; no clear D. The CDR3 spans 13 residues. Per the germline V gene, CDR1 is MNHEY and CDR2 is SMNVEV (reference sequence). V shed 0 bases and J shed 6 bases, with 6 bases lying between them. The CDR3 sequence: CASSLSATNEQFF. The CDR3 DNA is TGTGCCAGCAGTTTATCGGCCACCAATGAGCAGTTCTTC.